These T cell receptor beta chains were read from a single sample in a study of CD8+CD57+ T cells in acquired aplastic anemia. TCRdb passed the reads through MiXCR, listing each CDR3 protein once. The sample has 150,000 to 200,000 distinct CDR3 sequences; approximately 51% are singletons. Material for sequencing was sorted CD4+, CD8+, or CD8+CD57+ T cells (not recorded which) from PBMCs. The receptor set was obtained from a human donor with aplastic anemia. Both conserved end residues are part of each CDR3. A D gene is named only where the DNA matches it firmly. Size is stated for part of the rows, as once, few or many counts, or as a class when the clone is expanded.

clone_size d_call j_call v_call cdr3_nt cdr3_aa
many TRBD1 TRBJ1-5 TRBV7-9 TGTGCCAGCAGCAAACAGGGGGCTGAGCCCCAGCATTTT CASSKQGAEPQHF
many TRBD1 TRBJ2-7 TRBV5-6 TGTGCCAGCAGCTCCCCCTGGACAGGGAACTCCTACGAGCAGTACTTC CASSSPWTGNSYEQYF
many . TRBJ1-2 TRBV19 TGTGCCAGTAGTATAGGATGGGATCTGAATGGCTACACCTTC CASSIGWDLNGYTF
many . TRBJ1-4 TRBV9 TGTGCCAGCAGCCGACGGGCCAGTCCAGGAGAAAAACTGTTTTTT CASSRRASPGEKLFF
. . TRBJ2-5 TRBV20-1 TGCAGTGCTGGACGGACGACTGAAGAGACCCAGTACTTC CSAGRTTEETQYF
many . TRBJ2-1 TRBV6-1 TGTGCCAGCAGTGAGCAGTTCTTC CASSEQFF
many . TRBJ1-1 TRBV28 TGTGCCAGCAGTTTACGGCAGAACACTGAAGCTTTCTTT CASSLRQNTEAFF
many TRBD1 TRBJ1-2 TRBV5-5 TGTGCCAGCAGCCCGGGACAGGACGTGGGCGGCTACACCTTC CASSPGQDVGGYTF
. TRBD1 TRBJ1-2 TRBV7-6 TGTGCCAGCAGCTCCTTGGGACAGGACTATGGCTACACCTTC CASSSLGQDYGYTF
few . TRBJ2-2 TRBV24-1 TGTGCCTTATATGTCCAGGAGAACACCGGGGAGCTGTTTTTT CALYVQENTGELFF
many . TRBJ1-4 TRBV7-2 TGTGCCAGCGCCCGGGGAAGGTTTGAAAAACTGTTTTTT CASARGRFEKLFF
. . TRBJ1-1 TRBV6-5 TGTGCCAGCAGTTTGCGAGACCTTACTGAAGCTTTCTTT CASSLRDLTEAFF
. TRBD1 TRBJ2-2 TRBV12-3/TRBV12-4 TGTGCCAGCAGCCCACGGGACAGGCTTATCGGGGAGCTGTTTTTT CASSPRDRLIGELFF
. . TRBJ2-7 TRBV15 TGTGCCACCAGGGACTCGGTGGCCTACGAGCAGTACTTC CATRDSVAYEQYF
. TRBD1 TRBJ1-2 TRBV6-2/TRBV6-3 TGTGCCAGCAGTTGGTCCGGGACAGACTATGGCTACACCTTC CASSWSGTDYGYTF
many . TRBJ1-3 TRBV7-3 TGTGCCAGCAGCCCCTCGATTGGAAACACCATATATTTT CASSPSIGNTIYF
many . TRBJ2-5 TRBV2 TGTGCCAGCAGGATCGGGGCTAGCGTTAAAGAGACCCAGTACTTC CASRIGASVKETQYF
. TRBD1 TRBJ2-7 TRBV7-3 TGTGCCAGCAGCCGACAGGGGAGCTCCTACGAGCAGTACTTC CASSRQGSSYEQYF
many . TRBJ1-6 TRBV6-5 TGTGCCAGCAGTTACCGCCCAGTAAGCTCCTATAATTCACCCCTCCACTTT CASSYRPVSSYNSPLHF
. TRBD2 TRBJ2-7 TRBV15 TGTGCCACCAGCAGCGGACTAGCGGGAGGTGCGGGGGAGCAGTACTTC CATSSGLAGGAGEQYF
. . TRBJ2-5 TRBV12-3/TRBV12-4 TGTGCCAGCAGTTTAGTCAGGGGAATACAAGAGACCCAGTACTTC CASSLVRGIQETQYF
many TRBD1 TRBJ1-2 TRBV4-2 TGTGCCAGCAGCCAAGTGGTAGGACAGGGAGGTTCAGCTAACTATGGCTACACCTTC CASSQVVGQGGSANYGYTF
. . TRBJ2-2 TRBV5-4 TGTGCCAGCAGACGCGACAAGTACCCCGGGGAGCTGTTTTTT CASRRDKYPGELFF
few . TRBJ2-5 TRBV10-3 TGTGCCATCAGTGATGGTGGGACCCAGTACTTC CAISDGGTQYF
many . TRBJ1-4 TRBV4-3 TGCGCCAGCAGCCAAGATTTGGGGAATAATGAAAAACTGTTTTTT CASSQDLGNNEKLFF
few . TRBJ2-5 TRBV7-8 TGTGCCAGCCGGCCAAACCAAGAGACCCAGTACTTC CASRPNQETQYF
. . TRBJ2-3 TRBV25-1 TGTGCCAGCAGTGAATGGGGGAGTGGTATAGATACGCAGTATTTT CASSEWGSGIDTQYF
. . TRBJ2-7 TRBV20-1 TGCAGTGCTAGAGACCCGTCCTACGAGCAGTACTTC CSARDPSYEQYF
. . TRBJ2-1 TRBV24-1 TGTGCCACCAGTGCTACCGATGGGGTCCACTACAATGAGCAGTTCTTC CATSATDGVHYNEQFF
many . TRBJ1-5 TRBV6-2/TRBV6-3 TGTGCCAGCAGTTACGTGCCCAGGTCCAATCAGCCCCAGCATTTT CASSYVPRSNQPQHF
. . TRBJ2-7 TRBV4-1 TGCGCCAGCAGCCAAGTTCAGGCGAGGGGATCCGAGCAGTACTTC CASSQVQARGSEQYF
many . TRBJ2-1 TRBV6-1 TGTGCCAGCAGCCAAACTAGGGTCAATGAGCAGTTCTTC CASSQTRVNEQFF
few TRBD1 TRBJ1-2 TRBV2 TGTGCCAGCAGAAATCGCGGGACAGACTATGGCTACACCTTC CASRNRGTDYGYTF
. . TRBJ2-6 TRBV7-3 TGTGCCAGCAGCCGAGGGGACGTCCTGACTTTC CASSRGDVLTF
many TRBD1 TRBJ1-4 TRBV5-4 TGTGCCAGCAGCAAGGGACAGGCGGCTAATGAAAAACTGTTTTTT CASSKGQAANEKLFF
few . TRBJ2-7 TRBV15 TGTGCCACCAGCAGAGCAGGGGACTCCTACGAGCAGTACTTC CATSRAGDSYEQYF
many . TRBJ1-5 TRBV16 TGTGCCAGCAGCCAATCTACGGGGGGTCAGCCCCAGCATTTT CASSQSTGGQPQHF
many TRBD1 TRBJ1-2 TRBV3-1 TGTGCCAGCAGAAGCGGACAGGCGGGCGGCTACACCTTC CASRSGQAGGYTF
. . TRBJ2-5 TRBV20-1 TGCAGTGCTAGTGATTTCAGACAAGAGACCCAGTACTTC CSASDFRQETQYF
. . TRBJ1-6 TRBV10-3 TGTGCCATCAGTGATTATCAGGGCGGGAATTCACCCCTCCACTTT CAISDYQGGNSPLHF
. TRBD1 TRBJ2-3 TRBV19 TGTGCCAGTAGCCGCGGACAGGGTTCGGCAGATACGCAGTATTTT CASSRGQGSADTQYF
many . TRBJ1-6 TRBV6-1 TGTGCCAGCAGGGATTTGGGACGGGAAGATAATTCACCCCTCCACTTT CASRDLGREDNSPLHF
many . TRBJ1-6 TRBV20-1 TGCAGTGCTAGAGAATATAGAGGTCGTCAGGGGTCTTCACCCCTCCACTTT CSAREYRGRQGSSPLHF
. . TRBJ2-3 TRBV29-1 TGCAGCGCCAAAACAAGCACGGATACGCAGTATTTT CSAKTSTDTQYF
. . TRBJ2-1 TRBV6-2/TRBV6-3 TGTGCCAGCGGTTCGACAGGTACCATGGTCGGTGAGCAGTTCTTC CASGSTGTMVGEQFF
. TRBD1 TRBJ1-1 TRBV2 TGTGCCAGCAGTGAAGCCCCGGGACAGGGCGAAGCTTTCTTT CASSEAPGQGEAFF
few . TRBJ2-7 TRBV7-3 TGTGCCAGCAGCGTGGACATTTCCTACGAGCAGTACTTC CASSVDISYEQYF
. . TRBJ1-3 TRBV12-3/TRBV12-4 TGTGCCAGCAGCCCCCAGGGCACAGGGAATGGAAACACCATATATTTT CASSPQGTGNGNTIYF
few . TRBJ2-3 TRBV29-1 TGCAGCGGGGGGCGGGGACCCTTCCAAGCAGATACGCAGTATTTT CSGGRGPFQADTQYF
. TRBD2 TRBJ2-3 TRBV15 TGTGCCACCAGCAGCGGGAGGGGGACAGATACGCAGTATTTT CATSSGRGTDTQYF